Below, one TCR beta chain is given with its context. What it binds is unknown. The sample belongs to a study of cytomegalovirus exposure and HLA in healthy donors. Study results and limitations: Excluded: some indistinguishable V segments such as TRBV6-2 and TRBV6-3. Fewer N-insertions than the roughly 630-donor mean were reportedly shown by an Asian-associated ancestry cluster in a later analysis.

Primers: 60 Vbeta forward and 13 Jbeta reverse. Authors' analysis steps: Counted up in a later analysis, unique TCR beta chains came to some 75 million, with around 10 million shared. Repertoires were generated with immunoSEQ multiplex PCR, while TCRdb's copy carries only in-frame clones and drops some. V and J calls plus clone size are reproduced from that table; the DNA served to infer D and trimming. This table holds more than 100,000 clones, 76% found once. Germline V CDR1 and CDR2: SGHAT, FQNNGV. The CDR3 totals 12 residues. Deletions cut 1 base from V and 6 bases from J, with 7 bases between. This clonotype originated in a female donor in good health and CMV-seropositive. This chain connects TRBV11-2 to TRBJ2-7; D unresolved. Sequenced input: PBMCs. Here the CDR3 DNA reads TGTGCCAGCAGCTTAGCTCCCCTCGAGCAGTACTTC. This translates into CASSLAPLEQYF.